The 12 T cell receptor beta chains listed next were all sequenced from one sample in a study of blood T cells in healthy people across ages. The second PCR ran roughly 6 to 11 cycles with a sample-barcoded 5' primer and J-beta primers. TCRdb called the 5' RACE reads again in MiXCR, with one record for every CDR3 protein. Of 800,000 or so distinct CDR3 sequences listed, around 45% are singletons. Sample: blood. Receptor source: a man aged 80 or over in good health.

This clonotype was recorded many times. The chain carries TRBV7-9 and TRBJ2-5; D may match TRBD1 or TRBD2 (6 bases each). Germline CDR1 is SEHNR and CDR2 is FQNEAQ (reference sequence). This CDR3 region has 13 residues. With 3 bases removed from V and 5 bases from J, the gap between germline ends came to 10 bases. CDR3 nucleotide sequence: TGTGCCAGCAGCTTCCGGGGGCGGGAGACCCAGTACTTC. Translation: CASSFRGRETQYF. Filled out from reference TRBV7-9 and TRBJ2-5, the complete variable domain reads DTGVSQNPRHKITKRGQNVTFRCDPISEHNRLYWYRQTLGQGPEFLTYFQNEAQLEKSRLLSDRFSAERPKGSFSTLEIQRTEQGDSAMYLCASSFRGRETQYFGPGTRLLVL.

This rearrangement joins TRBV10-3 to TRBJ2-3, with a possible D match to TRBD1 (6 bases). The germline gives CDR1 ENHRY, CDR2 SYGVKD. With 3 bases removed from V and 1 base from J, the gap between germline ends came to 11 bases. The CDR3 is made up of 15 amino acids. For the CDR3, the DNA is TGTGCCATCAGTGAAGGGGGAGCTGGCACAGATACGCAGTATTTT. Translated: CAISEGGAGTDTQYF.

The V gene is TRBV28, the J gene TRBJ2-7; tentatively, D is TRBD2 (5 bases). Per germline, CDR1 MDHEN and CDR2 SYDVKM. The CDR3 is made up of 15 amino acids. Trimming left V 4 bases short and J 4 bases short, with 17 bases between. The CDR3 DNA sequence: TGTGCCAGCAGTTCCCTCCGGAGGCCACCTTACGAGCAGTACTTC. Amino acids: CASSSLRRPPYEQYF.

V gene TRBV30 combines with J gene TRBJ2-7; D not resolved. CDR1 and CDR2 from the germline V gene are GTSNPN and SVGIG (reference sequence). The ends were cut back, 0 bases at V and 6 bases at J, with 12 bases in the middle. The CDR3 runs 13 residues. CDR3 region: CAWSVLKSGEQYF. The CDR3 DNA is TGTGCCTGGAGTGTACTTAAAAGTGGCGAGCAGTACTTC.

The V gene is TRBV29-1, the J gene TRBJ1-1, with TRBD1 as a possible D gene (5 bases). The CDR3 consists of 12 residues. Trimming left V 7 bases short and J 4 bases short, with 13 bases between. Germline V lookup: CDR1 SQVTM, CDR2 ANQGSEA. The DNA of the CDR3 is TGCAGCGCGTCCCAGGGTAGCACTGAAGCTTTCTTT. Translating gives CSASQGSTEAFF.

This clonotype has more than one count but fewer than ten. The CDR3 DNA reads as TGTGCCAGCAGTCGGCCGGGACAGGGCTACAATGAGCAGTTCTTC. It translates to CASSRPGQGYNEQFF. The chain combines TRBV28 with TRBJ2-1, with 9 positions matching TRBD1. The germline V gene encodes CDR1 MDHEN and CDR2 SYDVKM. The length of the CDR3 is 15 residues. Germline trimming cut 5 bases from V and 3 bases from J; bases unmatched to any gene: 5.

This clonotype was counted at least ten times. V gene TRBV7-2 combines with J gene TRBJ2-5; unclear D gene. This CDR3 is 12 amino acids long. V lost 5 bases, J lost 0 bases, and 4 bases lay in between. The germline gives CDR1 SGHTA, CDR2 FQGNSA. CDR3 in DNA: TGTGCCAGCAGCATGTACCAAGAGACCCAGTACTTC. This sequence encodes CASSMYQETQYF.

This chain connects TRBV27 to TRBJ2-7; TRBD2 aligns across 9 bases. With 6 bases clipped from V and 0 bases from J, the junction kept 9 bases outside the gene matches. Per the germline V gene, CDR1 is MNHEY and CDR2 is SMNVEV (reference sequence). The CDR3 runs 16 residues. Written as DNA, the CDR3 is TGTGCCAGCAGGATGTTTAGCGGGAGAGGCTCCTACGAGCAGTACTTC. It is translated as CASRMFSGRGSYEQYF.

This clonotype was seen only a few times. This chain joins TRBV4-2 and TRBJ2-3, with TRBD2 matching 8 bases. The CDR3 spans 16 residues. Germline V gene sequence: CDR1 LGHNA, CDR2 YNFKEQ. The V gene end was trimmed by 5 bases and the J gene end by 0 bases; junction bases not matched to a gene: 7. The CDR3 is CASSFTGGSSTDTQYF. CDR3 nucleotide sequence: TGTGCCAGCAGCTTCACGGGAGGGAGCAGCACAGATACGCAGTATTTT.

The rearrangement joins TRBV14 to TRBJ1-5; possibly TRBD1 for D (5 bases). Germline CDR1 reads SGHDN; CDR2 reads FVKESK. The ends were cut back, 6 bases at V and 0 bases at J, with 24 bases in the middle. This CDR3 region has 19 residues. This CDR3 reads CASSQKGDRQAYSNQPQHF. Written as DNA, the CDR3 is TGTGCCAGCAGTCAAAAAGGGGATCGCCAAGCATATAGCAATCAGCCCCAGCATTTT.

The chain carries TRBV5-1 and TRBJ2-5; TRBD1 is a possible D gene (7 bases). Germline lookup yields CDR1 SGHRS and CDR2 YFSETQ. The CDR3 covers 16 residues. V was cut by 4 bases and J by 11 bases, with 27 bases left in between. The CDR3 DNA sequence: TGCGCCAGCAGCGGCGCCGACAGGGCGGACTACAATGAGCAGTACTTC. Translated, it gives CASSGADRADYNEQYF.

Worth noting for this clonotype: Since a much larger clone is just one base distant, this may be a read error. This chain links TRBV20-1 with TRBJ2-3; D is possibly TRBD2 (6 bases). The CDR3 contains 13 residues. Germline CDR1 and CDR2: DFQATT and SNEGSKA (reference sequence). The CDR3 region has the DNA TGCAATGCCACCCCGGGAGGCACAGATACGCAGTATTTT. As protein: CNATPGGTDTQYF.